This T cell receptor (beta chain) was identified during a study of regulatory T cells in long-lasting Graves disease. Study-level results: Persistent Graves' patients possessed reduced TCR diversity relative to recently diagnosed ones. Patients with persistent disease shared 2,500 to 3,500 public clonotypes, outpacing the approximately 970 shared by new patients.

Construction of TCR beta libraries relied on iRepertoire HTBI primers and on Arm-PCR targeting CDR3 regions. One entry per CDR3 protein results from TCRdb running MiXCR on the multiplex PCR reads. This sample has around 250,000 distinct CDR3 sequences, with roughly 18% found just once. Germline V gives CDR1 MNHEY, CDR2 SVGEGT. The length of the CDR3 is 12 residues. Trimming stripped 8 bases from V and 11 bases from J, with 13 bases between. As for time point: newly diagnosed GD, antithyroid drugs for less than 3 months. PBMC RNA served as the TCR library source. In regard to this clonotype: Its antigen remains unidentified.

In addition, the sample was reused for a study of T cells in Graves' hyperthyroidism and ophthalmopathy. Per that study: In the first-round RT-PCR of the TCR CDR3, the HTBI primer set was used.

The specimen comprised peripheral blood mononuclear cells (PBMCs), sampled at new diagnosis, from a patient treated with antithyroid drugs. This chain connects TRBV6-2 or TRBV6-3 to TRBJ1-6; no definite D call. The sequence derives from a woman in her 30s with Graves disease. DNA of the CDR3: TGTGCCAGCGAGCGGGCCGGGGCACCCCTCCACTTT. Translated: CASERAGAPLHF.